This record covers a single T cell receptor beta chain. Other DNA variants within this sample encode the same CDR3. CDR3 length: 15 amino acids. Trimming cost V 3 bases and J 1 base, with 12 bases left between them. Germline CDR1 and CDR2: KGHSH and LQKENI. Original handling: How many nucleated cells were present was estimated from reference gene primer amplification. Only in-frame clones appear in the TCRdb table, and some are missing; sequencing was by immunoSEQ multiplex PCR. The DNA gave D and trimming, while V, J and clone size come from that table. The table lists roughly 220,000 clones, just over 85% of them singletons. The sample is drawn from a study of blood T cell repertoires in COVID-19. Study background: Whether acute or convalescent, the COVID-19 samples came from the United States, Italy and Spain. Sources were T cells, B-cell-depleted T cells, or PBMCs; the material itself was cDNA or gDNA.

This rearrangement joins TRBV18 to TRBJ1-1, with no clear D. The sequence was obtained from a man aged 25 to 40 who had recovered from COVID-19. The sample consisted of peripheral blood. This CDR3 reads CASSPAERGNTEAFF. CDR3 coding DNA: TGTGCCAGCTCACCGGCGGAAAGAGGGAACACTGAAGCTTTCTTT.